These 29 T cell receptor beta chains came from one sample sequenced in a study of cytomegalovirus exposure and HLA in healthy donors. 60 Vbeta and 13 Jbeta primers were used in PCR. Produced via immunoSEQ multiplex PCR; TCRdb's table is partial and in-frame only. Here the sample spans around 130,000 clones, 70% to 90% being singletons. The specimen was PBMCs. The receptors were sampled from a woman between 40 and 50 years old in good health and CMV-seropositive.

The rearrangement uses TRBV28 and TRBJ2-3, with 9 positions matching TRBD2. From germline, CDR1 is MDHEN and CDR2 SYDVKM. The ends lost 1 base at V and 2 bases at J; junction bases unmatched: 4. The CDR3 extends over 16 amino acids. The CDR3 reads CASSLSGGRATDTQYF. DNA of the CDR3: TGTGCCAGCAGTTTATCTGGCGGGAGGGCCACAGATACGCAGTATTTT.

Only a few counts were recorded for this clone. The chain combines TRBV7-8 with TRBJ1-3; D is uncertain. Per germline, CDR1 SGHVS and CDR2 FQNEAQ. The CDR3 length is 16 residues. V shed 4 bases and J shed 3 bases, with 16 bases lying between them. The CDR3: CASSSTLQLVGNTIYF. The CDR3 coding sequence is TGTGCCAGCAGCTCCACCCTACAACTAGTTGGAAACACCATATATTTT.

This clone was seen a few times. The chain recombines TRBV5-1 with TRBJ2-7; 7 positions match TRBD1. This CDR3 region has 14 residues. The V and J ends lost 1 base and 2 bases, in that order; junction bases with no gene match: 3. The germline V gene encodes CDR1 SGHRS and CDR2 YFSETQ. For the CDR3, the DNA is TGCGCCAGCAGCTTGATACAGGGGCCCTACGAGCAGTACTTC. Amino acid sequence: CASSLIQGPYEQYF. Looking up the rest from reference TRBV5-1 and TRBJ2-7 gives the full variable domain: KAGVTQTPRYLIKTRGQQVTLSCSPISGHRSVSWYQQTPGQGLQFLFEYFSETQRNKGNFPGRFSGRQFSNSRSEMNVSTLELGDSALYLCASSLIQGPYEQYFGPGTRLTVT.

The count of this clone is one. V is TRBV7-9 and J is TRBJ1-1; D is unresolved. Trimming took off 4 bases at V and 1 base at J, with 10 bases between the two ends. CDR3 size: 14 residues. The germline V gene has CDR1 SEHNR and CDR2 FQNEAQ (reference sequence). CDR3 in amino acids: CASSSPGGNTEAFF. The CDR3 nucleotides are TGTGCCAGCAGCTCGCCCGGCGGGAACACTGAAGCTTTCTTT.

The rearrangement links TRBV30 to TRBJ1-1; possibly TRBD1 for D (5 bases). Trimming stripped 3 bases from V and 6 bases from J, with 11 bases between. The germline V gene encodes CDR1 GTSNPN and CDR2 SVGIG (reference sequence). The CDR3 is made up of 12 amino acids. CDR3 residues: CAWRGGGAEAFF. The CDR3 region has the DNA TGTGCCTGGAGGGGGGGTGGGGCTGAAGCTTTCTTT.

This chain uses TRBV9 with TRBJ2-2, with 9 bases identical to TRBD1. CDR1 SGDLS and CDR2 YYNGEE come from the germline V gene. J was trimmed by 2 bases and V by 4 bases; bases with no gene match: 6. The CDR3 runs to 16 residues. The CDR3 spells CASSSRQGVNTGELFF. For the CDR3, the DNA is TGTGCCAGCAGCTCACGACAGGGGGTAAACACCGGGGAGCTGTTTTTT.

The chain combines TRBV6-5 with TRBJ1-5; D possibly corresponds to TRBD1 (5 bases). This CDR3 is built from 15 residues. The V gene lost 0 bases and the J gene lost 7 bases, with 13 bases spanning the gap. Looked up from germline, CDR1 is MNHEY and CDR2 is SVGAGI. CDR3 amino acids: CASSYSSGAEQPQHF. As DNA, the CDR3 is TGTGCCAGCAGTTACTCGAGCGGGGCGGAGCAGCCCCAGCATTTT.

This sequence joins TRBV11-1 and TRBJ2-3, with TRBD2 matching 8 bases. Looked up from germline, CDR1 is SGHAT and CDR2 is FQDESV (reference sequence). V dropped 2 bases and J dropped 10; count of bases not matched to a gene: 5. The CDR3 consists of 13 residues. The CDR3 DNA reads TGTGCCAGCAGCTTACGGAGCGGGGGTCCGCAGTATTTT. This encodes CASSLRSGGPQYF.

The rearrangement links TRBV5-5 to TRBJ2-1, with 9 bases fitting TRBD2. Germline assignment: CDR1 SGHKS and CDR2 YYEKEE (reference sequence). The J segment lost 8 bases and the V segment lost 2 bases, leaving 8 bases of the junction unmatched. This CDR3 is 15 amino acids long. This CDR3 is CASSLLAGGKDEQFF. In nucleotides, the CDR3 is TGTGCCAGCAGCTTATTGGCGGGGGGGAAGGATGAGCAGTTCTTC.

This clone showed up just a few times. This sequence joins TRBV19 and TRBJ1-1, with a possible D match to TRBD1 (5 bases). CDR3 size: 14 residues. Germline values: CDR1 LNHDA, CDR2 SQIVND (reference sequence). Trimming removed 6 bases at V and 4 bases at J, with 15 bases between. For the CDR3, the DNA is TGTGCCAGTAGGGATTGGGCAGGGCCCACTGAAGCTTTCTTT. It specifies CASRDWAGPTEAFF.

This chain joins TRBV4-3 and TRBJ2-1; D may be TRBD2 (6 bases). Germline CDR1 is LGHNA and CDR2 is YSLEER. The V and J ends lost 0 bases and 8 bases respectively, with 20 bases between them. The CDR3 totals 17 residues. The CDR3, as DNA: TGCGCCAGCAGCCAAGACGGGGGTCCCCTGCGTAGGTATGAGCAGTTCTTC. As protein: CASSQDGGPLRRYEQFF.

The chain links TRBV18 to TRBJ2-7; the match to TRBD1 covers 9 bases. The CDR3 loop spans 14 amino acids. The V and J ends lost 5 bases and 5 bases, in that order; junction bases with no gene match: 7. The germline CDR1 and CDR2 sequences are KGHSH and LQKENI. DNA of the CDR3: TGTGCCAGCTCAACGGGACAGGGAGGAAACGAGCAGTACTTC. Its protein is CASSTGQGGNEQYF.

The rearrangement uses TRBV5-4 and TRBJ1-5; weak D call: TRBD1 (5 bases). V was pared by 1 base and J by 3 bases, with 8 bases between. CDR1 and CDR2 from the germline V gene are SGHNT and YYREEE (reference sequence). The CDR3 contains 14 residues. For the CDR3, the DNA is TGTGCCAGCAGCTTGCGGGGGAACAATCAGCCCCAGCATTTT. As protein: CASSLRGNNQPQHF.

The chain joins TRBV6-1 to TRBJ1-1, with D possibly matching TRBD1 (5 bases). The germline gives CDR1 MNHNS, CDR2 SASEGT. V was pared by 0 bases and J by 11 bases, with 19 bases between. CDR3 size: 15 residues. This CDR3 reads CASSEAGTATWGAFF. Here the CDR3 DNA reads TGTGCCAGCAGTGAAGCGGGGACTGCCACATGGGGGGCTTTCTTT.

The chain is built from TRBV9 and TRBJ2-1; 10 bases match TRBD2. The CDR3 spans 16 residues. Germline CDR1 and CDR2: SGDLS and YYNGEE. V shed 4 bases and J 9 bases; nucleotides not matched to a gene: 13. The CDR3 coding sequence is TGTGCCAGCAGCACACCAGCGGGAGGGCCGATGGCTGAGCAGTTCTTC. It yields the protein CASSTPAGGPMAEQFF.

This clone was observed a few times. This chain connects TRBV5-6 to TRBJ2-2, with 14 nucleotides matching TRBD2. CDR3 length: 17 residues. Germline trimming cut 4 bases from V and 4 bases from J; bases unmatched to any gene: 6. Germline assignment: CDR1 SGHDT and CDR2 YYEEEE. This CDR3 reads CASSQGLAGVSTGELFF. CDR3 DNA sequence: TGTGCCAGCAGCCAGGGACTAGCGGGAGTATCCACCGGGGAGCTGTTTTTT.

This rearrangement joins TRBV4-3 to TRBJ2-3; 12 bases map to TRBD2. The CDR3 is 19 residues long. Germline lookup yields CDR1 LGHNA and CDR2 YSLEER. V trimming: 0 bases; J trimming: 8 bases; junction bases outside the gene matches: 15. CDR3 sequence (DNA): TGCGCCAGCAGCCAAGATCGGAAACTAGCGGGAGGTACGTTTTGTACGCAGTATTTT. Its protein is CASSQDRKLAGGTFCTQYF.

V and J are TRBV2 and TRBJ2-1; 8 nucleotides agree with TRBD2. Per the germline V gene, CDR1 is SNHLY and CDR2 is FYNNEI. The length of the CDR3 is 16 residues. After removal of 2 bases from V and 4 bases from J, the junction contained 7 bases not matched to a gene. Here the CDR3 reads CASSEIGGADYNEQFF. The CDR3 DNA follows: TGTGCCAGCAGTGAAATCGGGGGGGCCGATTACAATGAGCAGTTCTTC.

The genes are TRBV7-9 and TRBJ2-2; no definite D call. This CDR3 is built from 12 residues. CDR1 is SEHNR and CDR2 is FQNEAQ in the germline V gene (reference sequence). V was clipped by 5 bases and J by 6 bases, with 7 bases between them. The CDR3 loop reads CASSRQAGELFF. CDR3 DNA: TGTGCCAGCAGCAGGCAGGCCGGGGAGCTGTTTTTT.

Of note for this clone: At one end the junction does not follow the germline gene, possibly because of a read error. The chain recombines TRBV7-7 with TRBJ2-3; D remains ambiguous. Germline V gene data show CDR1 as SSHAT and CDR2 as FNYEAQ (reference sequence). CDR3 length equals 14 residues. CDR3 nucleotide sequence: TGTGCTAGCAGCTTAGAGTACACCACAGATACGCAGTATTTT. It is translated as CASSLEYTTDTQYF.

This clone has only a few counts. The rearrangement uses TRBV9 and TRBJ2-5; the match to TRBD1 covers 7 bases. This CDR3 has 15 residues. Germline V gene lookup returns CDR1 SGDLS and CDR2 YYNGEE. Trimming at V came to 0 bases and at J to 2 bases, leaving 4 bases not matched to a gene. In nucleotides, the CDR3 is TGTGCCAGCAGCGTAGGTGTACAGGGGCAAGAGACCCAGTACTTC. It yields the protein CASSVGVQGQETQYF.

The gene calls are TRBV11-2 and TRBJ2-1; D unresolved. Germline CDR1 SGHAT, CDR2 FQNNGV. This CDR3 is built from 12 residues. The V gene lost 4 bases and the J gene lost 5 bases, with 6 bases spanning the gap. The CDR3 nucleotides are TGTGCCAGCAGCTCAAGAGACAATGAGCAGTTCTTC. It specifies CASSSRDNEQFF.

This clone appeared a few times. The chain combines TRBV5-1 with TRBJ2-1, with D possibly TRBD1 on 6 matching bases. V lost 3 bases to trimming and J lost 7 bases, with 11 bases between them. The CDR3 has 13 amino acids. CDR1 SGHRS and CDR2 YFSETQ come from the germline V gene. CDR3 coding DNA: TGCGCCAGCAGCTCACAGGGACCGAATGAGCAGTTCTTC. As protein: CASSSQGPNEQFF.

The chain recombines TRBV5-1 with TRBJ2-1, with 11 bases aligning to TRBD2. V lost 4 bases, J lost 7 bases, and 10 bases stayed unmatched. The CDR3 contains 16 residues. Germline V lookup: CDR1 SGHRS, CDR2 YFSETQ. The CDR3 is CASSPMGLAAWNEQFF. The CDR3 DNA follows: TGCGCCAGCAGCCCCATGGGACTAGCGGCATGGAATGAGCAGTTCTTC.

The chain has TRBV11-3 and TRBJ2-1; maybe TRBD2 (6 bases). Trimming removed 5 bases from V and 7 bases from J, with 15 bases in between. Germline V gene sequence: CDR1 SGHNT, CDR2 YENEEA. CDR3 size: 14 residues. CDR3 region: CASSPGLLTNEQFF. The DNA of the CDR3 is TGTGCCAGCAGCCCGGGACTTCTGACTAATGAGCAGTTCTTC.

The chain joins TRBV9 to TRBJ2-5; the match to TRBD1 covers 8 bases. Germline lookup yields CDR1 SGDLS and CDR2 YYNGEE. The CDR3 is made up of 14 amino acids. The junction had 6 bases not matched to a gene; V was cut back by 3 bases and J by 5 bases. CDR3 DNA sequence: TGTGCCAGCAGCGCGGACAGGGACGAGGAGACCCAGTACTTC. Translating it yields CASSADRDEETQYF.

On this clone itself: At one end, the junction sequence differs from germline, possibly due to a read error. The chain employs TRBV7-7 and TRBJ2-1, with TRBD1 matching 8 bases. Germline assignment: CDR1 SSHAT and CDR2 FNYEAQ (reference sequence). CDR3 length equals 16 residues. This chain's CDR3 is CASSSGQGVPYNEQFF. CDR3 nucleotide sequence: TGTGCTAGCAGCTCTGGACAGGGAGTCCCCTACAATGAGCAGTTCTTC. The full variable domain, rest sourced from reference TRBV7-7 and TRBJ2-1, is GAGVSQSPRYKVTKRGQDVTLRCDPISSHATLYWYQQALGQGPEFLTYFNYEAQPDKSGLPSDRFSAERPEGSISTLTIQRTEQRDSAMYRCASSSGQGVPYNEQFFGPGTRLTVL.

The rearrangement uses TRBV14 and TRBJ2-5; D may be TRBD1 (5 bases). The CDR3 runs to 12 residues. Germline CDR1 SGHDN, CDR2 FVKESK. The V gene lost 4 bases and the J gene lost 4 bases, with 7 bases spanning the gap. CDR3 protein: CASSLTGETQYF. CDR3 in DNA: TGTGCCAGCAGCCTCACAGGAGAGACCCAGTACTTC.

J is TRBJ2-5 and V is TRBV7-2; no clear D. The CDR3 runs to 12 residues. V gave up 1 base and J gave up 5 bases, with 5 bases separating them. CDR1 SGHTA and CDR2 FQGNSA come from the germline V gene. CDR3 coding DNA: TGTGCCAGCAGCTTAGATCGGGAGACCCAGTACTTC. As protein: CASSLDRETQYF.